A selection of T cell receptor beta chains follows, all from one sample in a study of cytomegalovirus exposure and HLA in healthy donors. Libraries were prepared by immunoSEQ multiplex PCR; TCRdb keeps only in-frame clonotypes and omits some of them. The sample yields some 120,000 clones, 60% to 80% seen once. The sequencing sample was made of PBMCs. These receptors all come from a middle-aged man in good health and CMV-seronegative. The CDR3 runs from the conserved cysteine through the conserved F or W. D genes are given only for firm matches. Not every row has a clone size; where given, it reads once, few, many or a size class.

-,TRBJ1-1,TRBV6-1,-,CATLRVNTEAFF,TGTGCCACCCTAAGAGTGAACACTGAAGCTTTCTTT
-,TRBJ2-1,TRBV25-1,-,CASSVGLGSFDEQFF,TGTGCCAGCAGTGTTGGACTGGGGAGCTTCGATGAGCAGTTCTTC
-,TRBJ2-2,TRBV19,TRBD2,CASRVAGGSTGELFF,TGTGCCAGTAGGGTTGCGGGAGGGAGCACCGGGGAGCTGTTTTTT
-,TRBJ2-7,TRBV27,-,CASSLWSGKAYEQYF,TGTGCCAGCAGTTTATGGTCAGGGAAGGCCTACGAGCAGTACTTC
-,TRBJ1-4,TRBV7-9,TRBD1,CASTPWTGQGDEKLFF,TGTGCCAGCACTCCCTGGACGGGACAGGGAGATGAAAAACTGTTTTTT
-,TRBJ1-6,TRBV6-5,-,CASSHPDSPLHF,TGTGCCAGCAGTCATCCGGATTCACCCCTCCACTTT
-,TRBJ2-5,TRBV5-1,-,CASSQDGLQETQYF,TGCGCCAGCAGCCAGGACGGACTCCAAGAGACCCAGTACTTC
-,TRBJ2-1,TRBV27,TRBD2,CASSGGGNEQFF,TGTGCCAGCAGTGGGGGGGGCAATGAGCAGTTCTTC
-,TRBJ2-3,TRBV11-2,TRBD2,CASSFSGRTDTQYF,TGTGCCAGCAGCTTTAGCGGGAGGACAGATACGCAGTATTTT
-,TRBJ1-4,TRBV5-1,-,CASSAQGMERTEKLFF,TGCGCCAGCAGCGCACAGGGTATGGAGCGCACTGAAAAACTGTTTTTT
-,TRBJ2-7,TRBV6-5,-,CASSYSSVYYEQYF,TGTGCCAGCAGTTACTCGAGTGTATACTACGAGCAGTACTTC
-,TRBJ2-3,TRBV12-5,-,CASGPSGTDTQYF,TGTGCTAGTGGCCCCAGTGGCACAGATACGCAGTATTTT
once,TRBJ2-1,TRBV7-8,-,CASSPTEIKNEQFF,TGTGCCAGCAGTCCAACCGAGATCAAGAATGAGCAGTTCTTC
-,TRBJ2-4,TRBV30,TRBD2,CAWSRGLGQAKNIQYF,TGTGCCTGGAGCCGTGGACTAGGCCAAGCCAAAAACATTCAGTACTTC
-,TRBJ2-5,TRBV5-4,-,CASSSGRRETQYF,TGTGCCAGCAGCTCAGGGAGGAGGGAGACCCAGTACTTC
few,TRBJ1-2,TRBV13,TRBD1,CASRPTGGYGYTF,TGTGCCAGCAGACCGACAGGGGGCTATGGCTACACCTTC
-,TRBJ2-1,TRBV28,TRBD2,CASRATSGSDNEQFF,TGTGCCAGCAGGGCGACTAGCGGATCCGACAATGAGCAGTTCTTC
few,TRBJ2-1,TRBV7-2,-,CASNLGYYNEQFF,TGTGCCAGCAATTTGGGCTACTACAATGAGCAGTTCTTC
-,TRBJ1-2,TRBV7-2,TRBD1,CASSPTGEDGYTF,TGTGCCAGCAGCCCGACAGGGGAAGATGGCTACACCTTC
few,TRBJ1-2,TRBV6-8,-,CASRQDYGYTF,TGTGCCAGCAGGCAGGACTATGGCTACACCTTC
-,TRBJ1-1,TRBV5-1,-,CASSGPGGKNTEAFF,TGCGCCAGCAGCGGTCCGGGGGGGAAGAACACTGAAGCTTTCTTT
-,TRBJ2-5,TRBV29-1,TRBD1,CSVAPGTGSKETQYF,TGCAGCGTTGCGCCGGGGACAGGGAGTAAAGAGACCCAGTACTTC
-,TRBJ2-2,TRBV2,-,CASNDGTYDTGELFF,TGTGCCAGCAATGACGGGACTTATGACACCGGGGAGCTGTTTTTT
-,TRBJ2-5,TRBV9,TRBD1,CASSQETGRETQYF,TGTGCCAGCAGCCAAGAGACAGGGCGGGAGACCCAGTACTTC
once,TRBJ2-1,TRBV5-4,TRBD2,CASSLRSGGQQFF,TGTGCCAGCAGCTTGCGAAGCGGGGGACAGCAGTTCTTC
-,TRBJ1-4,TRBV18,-,CASSPAGQTNEKLFF,TGTGCCAGCTCACCAGCCGGACAGACTAATGAAAAACTGTTTTTT
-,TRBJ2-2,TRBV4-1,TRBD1,CASSQSGTVTTGELFF,TGCGCCAGCAGCCAATCCGGGACAGTTACGACCGGGGAGCTGTTTTTT
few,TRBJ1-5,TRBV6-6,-,CASTPRGGHNQPQHF,TGTGCCAGCACCCCCCGGGGAGGGCACAATCAGCCCCAGCATTTT
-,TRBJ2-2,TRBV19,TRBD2,CASSLASGSPGELFF,TGTGCCAGTAGTTTGGCTAGCGGGAGCCCCGGGGAGCTGTTTTTT
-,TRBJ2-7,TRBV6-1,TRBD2,CASSAAGGGSSYEQYF,TGTGCCAGCAGTGCTGCGGGAGGGGGAAGTTCCTACGAGCAGTACTTC
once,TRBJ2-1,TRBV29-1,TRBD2,CSALSGKRNEQFF,TGCAGCGCCCTTAGCGGGAAGCGGAATGAGCAGTTCTTC
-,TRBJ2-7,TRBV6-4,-,CASSDPAGNSYEQYF,TGTGCCAGCAGTGATCCAGCGGGTAACTCCTACGAGCAGTACTTC
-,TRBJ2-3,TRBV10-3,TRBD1,CAISGQGEGGTDTQYF,TGTGCCATCAGTGGACAGGGCGAGGGAGGCACAGATACGCAGTATTTT
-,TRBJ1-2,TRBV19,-,CASREFTGYGYTF,TGTGCCAGTAGGGAATTCACAGGGTATGGCTACACCTTC
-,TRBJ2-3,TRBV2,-,CASSGLLTDTQYF,TGTGCCAGCTCCGGGTTGTTAACAGATACGCAGTATTTT
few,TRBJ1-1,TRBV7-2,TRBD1,CASSWDRNTEAFF,TGTGCCAGCAGTTGGGACAGGAACACTGAAGCTTTCTTT
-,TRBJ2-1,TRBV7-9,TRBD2,CASSLGGLAGGYNEQFF,TGTGCCAGCAGCTTAGGGGGACTAGCGGGAGGATACAATGAGCAGTTCTTC
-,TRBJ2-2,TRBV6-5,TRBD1,CASIGQGWTGELFF,TGTGCCAGCATCGGACAGGGGTGGACCGGGGAGCTGTTTTTT
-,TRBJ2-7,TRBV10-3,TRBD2,CAISAGTEGLAGEITEQYF,TGTGCCATCAGTGCCGGGACAGAGGGACTAGCGGGAGAGATTACGGAGCAGTACTTC
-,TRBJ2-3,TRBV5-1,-,CASSFAGSSTDTQYF,TGCGCCAGCAGCTTTGCGGGTTCTAGCACAGATACGCAGTATTTT
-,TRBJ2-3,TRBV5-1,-,CASSLDRNTQYF,TGCGCCAGCAGCTTGGATAGAAATACGCAGTATTTT
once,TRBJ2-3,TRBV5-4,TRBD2,CASSLLAGGRGTDTQYF,TGTGCCAGCAGCTTACTAGCGGGAGGTAGGGGCACAGATACGCAGTATTTT
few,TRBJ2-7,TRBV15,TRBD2,CATSRDYRYEQYF,TGTGCCACCAGTCGGGACTACCGCTACGAGCAGTACTTC
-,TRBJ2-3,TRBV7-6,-,CASSLQSGFSTDTQYF,TGTGCCAGCAGCTTACAGAGCGGATTTAGCACAGATACGCAGTATTTT
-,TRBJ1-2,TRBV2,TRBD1,CASSGGQGLLDGGYTF,TGTGCCAGCAGTGGGGGACAGGGGCTCCTAGACGGCGGCTACACCTTC
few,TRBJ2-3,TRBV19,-,CASSNSGLTDTQYF,TGTGCCAGTAGTAACAGCGGCCTCACAGATACGCAGTATTTT
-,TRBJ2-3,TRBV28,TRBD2,CASSKTSGPDTQYF,TGTGCCAGCAGCAAAACTAGCGGGCCCGATACGCAGTATTTT
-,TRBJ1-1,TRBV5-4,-,CASSLVNTEAFF,TGTGCCAGCAGCCTCGTGAACACTGAAGCTTTCTTT
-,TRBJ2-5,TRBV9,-,CASSVGVARSETQYF,TGTGCCAGCAGCGTAGGAGTAGCACGGAGCGAGACCCAGTACTTC